These T cell receptor beta chains were read from a single sample in a study of blood T cell repertoires in COVID-19. Measured with immunoSEQ multiplex PCR; TCRdb has only the in-frame clones, and not every one. The table shows about 330,000 clones, with about four fifths occurring only once. Source material: peripheral blood. These TCRs come from a woman aged 45 to 65 with acute or convalescent COVID-19. Both conserved end residues are trimmed from each CDR3. The size of a clone is reported for some rows only, either as once, few or many, or as a class for expanded clones.

v_call,j_call,clone_size,cdr3_aa
TRBV19,TRBJ2-1,-,ATTADSGPSFYNEQF
TRBV5-4,TRBJ2-7,once,ASSFLLTNSPREQY
TRBV6-2/TRBV6-3,TRBJ2-1,-,ASSYRRSTDEQF
TRBV6-5,TRBJ1-3,-,ASSRDRGDGNTIY
TRBV29-1,TRBJ1-2,-,SVEGQSNIGGYT
TRBV5-1,TRBJ1-1,-,ASSNGQGAEAF
TRBV6-5,TRBJ1-1,-,ASTLLGGSDKAF
TRBV3-1/TRBV3-2,TRBJ2-1,-,ASSQVSGAIYNEQF
TRBV2,TRBJ2-5,-,ASSEVTAQETQY
TRBV6-1,TRBJ2-1,-,ASSDTGGGNSYNEQF
TRBV7-2,TRBJ1-3,-,ASSPPGQGLHTIY
TRBV29-1,TRBJ1-2,-,SVEVAGTASSVIPYGYT
TRBV20-1,TRBJ1-1,-,SGTGPTEAF
TRBV9,TRBJ1-2,-,ASSGQGANYGYT
TRBV4-1,TRBJ1-6,-,ASRGDRGSSPLH
TRBV7-9,TRBJ2-7,-,ASSSVDSYEQY
TRBV30,TRBJ2-1,-,AWSLGTSGSWEQF
TRBV2,TRBJ2-3,-,ASSERQGEVDTQY
TRBV5-1,TRBJ2-1,-,ASSLEVTSVSLGEQF
TRBV30,TRBJ2-3,-,ACPGLFASTDTQY
TRBV30,TRBJ1-1,-,AWGMNTEAF
TRBV7-2,TRBJ2-1,once,ASSSRLAGKDEQF
TRBV4-1,TRBJ1-4,-,ASSPIQGDNEKLF
TRBV11-3,TRBJ1-3,-,ASSLNSGNTIY
TRBV28,TRBJ1-1,-,ASGQVNTEAF
TRBV6-6,TRBJ1-2,-,ASSYSSDGYT
TRBV5-1,TRBJ2-6,once,ASSLNGNSGANVLT
TRBV11-2,TRBJ2-3,-,ASSFRSGRTDTQY
TRBV27,TRBJ2-7,-,ASSFSLSYEQY
TRBV5-1,TRBJ1-3,-,ASSRDSLFSGNTIY
TRBV6-4,TRBJ1-1,-,ASSGPGQGAIKTEAF
TRBV6-5,TRBJ2-2,-,ASSGLAGNTGELF
TRBV19,TRBJ2-1,-,ASNRRGGRDNEQF
TRBV20-1,TRBJ2-3,-,SASAGLAGSPQDTQY
TRBV5-1,TRBJ1-1,-,ASKGKGDTEAF